This T cell receptor (beta chain) was observed in a study of cytomegalovirus exposure and HLA in healthy donors. Study-wide points: Later on, an analysis showed TCR association rates differing by HLA locus, with DRB1 the most and HLA-C the fewest. Later analysis suggested links between common viral pathogens and several top significant clusters.

PCR was performed using 60 Vbeta and 13 Jbeta primers. Here immunoSEQ multiplex PCR was the method, and the copy in TCRdb shows in-frame clones only, minus some. The table records roughly 120,000 clones, around 64% of them present only once. On this clone: Its antigen is unknown.

The ends lost 4 bases at V and 2 bases at J; junction bases unmatched: 12. CDR3 length: 16 residues. Germline loops: CDR1 SGHRS, CDR2 YFSETQ. The receptor was isolated from a woman in her twenties or thirties in good health and CMV-seronegative. The chain uses TRBV5-1 and TRBJ2-7; 7 bases match TRBD1. The specimen was PBMCs. The CDR3 bases are TGCGCCAGCAGCCCGCTCGGGACAGCCACTCCCTACGAGCAGTACTTC. It translates to CASSPLGTATPYEQYF.